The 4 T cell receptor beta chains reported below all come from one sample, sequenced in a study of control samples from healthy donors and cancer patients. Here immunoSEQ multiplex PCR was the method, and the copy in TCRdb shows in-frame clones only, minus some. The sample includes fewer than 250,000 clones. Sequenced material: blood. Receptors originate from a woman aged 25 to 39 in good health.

CDR3 protein: CASSQDRGSYNEQFF. CDR3 nucleotides: TGCGCCAGCAGCCAAGACAGAGGCTCCTACAATGAGCAGTTCTTC. The chain combines TRBV4-3 with TRBJ2-1, with D unclear. Trimming stripped 0 bases from V and 0 bases from J, with 6 bases between. This CDR3 region has 15 residues. CDR1 is LGHNA, CDR2 YSLEER, per germline.

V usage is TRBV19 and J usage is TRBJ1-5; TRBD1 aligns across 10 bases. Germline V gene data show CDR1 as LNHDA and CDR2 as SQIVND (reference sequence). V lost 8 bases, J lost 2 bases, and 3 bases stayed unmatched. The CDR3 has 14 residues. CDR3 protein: CASSGTGGNQPQHF. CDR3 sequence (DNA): TGTGCCAGTTCAGGGACAGGGGGCAATCAGCCCCAGCATTTT.

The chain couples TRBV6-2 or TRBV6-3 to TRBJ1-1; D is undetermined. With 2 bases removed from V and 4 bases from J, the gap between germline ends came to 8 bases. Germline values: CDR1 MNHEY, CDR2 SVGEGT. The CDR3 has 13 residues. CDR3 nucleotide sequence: TGTGCCAGCAGTTACAGGGAGTCCACTGAAGCTTTCTTT. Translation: CASSYRESTEAFF.

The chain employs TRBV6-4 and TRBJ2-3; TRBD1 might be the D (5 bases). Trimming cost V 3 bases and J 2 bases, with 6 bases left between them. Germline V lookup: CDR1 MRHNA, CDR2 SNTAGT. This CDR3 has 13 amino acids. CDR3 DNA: TGTGCCAGCAGTGAACAGGCCACAGATACGCAGTATTTT. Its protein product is CASSEQATDTQYF.